A selection of T cell receptor beta chains follows, all from one sample in a study of shared clonotypes between healthy human individuals. Sequencing was performed with immunoSEQ multiplex PCR; in TCRdb, only in-frame clones are kept and a portion is missing. The table lists roughly 2,500,000 clones, more than 85% of them singletons. Input material: naive CD4+ T cells from PBMCs. These receptor sequences come from a man aged 18 to 35 in good health. Some clones in this sample may be carry-over from other donors' samples. Each CDR3 is given with its conserved first and last residue. D genes are given only for firm matches. The size entry is marked missing in some rows and otherwise reads once, few, many or a size class.

size: few
J: TRBJ1-4
D: -
V: TRBV4-1
DNA: TGCGCCAGCAGCCGAGACCAGGCGAATGAAAAACTGTTTTTT
CDR3: CASSRDQANEKLFF

size: -
J: TRBJ1-3
D: -
V: TRBV18
DNA: TGTGCCAGCTCACGGCTAGGTTTTGGCTCTGGAAACACCATATATTTT
CDR3: CASSRLGFGSGNTIYF

size: -
J: TRBJ2-7
D: TRBD2
V: TRBV6-1
DNA: TGTGCCAGTCAACTAGCGGGGAGTCAGTACTTC
CDR3: CASQLAGSQYF

size: -
J: TRBJ1-1
D: -
V: TRBV25-1
DNA: TGTGCCAGCAGTCCCAGTGGCAGCAACACTGAAGCTTTCTTT
CDR3: CASSPSGSNTEAFF

size: -
J: TRBJ1-2
D: -
V: TRBV7-3
DNA: TGTGCCAGCAGCTTAGAAGGGGGTGGTGGCTACACCTTC
CDR3: CASSLEGGGGYTF

size: -
J: TRBJ1-1
D: -
V: TRBV13
DNA: TGTGCCAGCAGCTTACGGTGGGCAGGGGCTTTCTTT
CDR3: CASSLRWAGAFF

size: few
J: TRBJ1-5
D: -
V: TRBV7-9
DNA: TGTGCCAGCAGCCCAGGCGGGTACAATCAGCCCCAGCATTTT
CDR3: CASSPGGYNQPQHF

size: -
J: TRBJ2-7
D: -
V: TRBV2
DNA: TGTGCCAGGGCAAAGCGGAGAGCGGGTTACGAGCAGTACTTC
CDR3: CARAKRRAGYEQYF

size: once
J: TRBJ1-5
D: -
V: TRBV2
DNA: TGTGCCAGCAGGACGGGCGGGGGACGTCTCCAGCCCCAGCATTTT
CDR3: CASRTGGGRLQPQHF

size: -
J: TRBJ2-3
D: -
V: TRBV4-1
DNA: TGCGCCAGCAGCCAGGCCACAGGGTTTAGAGATACGCAGTATTTT
CDR3: CASSQATGFRDTQYF

size: once
J: TRBJ2-5
D: TRBD1
V: TRBV5-5
DNA: TGTGCCAGCAGCGTGCCGGGACAGGGGGAGACACCCCAGTACTTC
CDR3: CASSVPGQGETPQYF

size: -
J: TRBJ2-3
D: -
V: TRBV28
DNA: TGTGCCAGCAGCCTAGACAGCACAGATACGCAGTATTTT
CDR3: CASSLDSTDTQYF

size: -
J: TRBJ2-7
D: TRBD2
V: TRBV19
DNA: TGTGCCAGTAGTCGTACTAGCGGGAGCGAGTACGAGCAGTACTTC
CDR3: CASSRTSGSEYEQYF

size: -
J: TRBJ1-1
D: -
V: TRBV25-1
DNA: TGTGCCAGCGTACGGGTTTCCGAAGCTTTCTTT
CDR3: CASVRVSEAFF

size: -
J: TRBJ1-5
D: TRBD1
V: TRBV27
DNA: TGTGCCAGCAGTCTAGGGACAGGGGATCAGCCCCAGCATTTT
CDR3: CASSLGTGDQPQHF

size: -
J: TRBJ2-2
D: TRBD2
V: TRBV9
DNA: TGTGCCAGCAGCGTAGGCGGGAGACCACCTTTGGGGGAGCTGTTTTTT
CDR3: CASSVGGRPPLGELFF

size: -
J: TRBJ1-1
D: -
V: TRBV5-1
DNA: TGCGCCAGCAGCTTGGTGGTGTCAGTCAACACTGAAGCTTTCTTT
CDR3: CASSLVVSVNTEAFF

size: -
J: TRBJ2-7
D: TRBD2
V: TRBV25-1
DNA: TGTGCCAGCAGTGACCTCGGGACTAGCGGGAGTTACGAGCAGTACTTC
CDR3: CASSDLGTSGSYEQYF

size: -
J: TRBJ2-7
D: -
V: TRBV6-6
DNA: TGTGCCAGCAGTTACTCAGGGGCCTACGAGCAGTACTTC
CDR3: CASSYSGAYEQYF

size: few
J: TRBJ1-1
D: -
V: TRBV9
DNA: TGTGCCAGCAGCGCATCAGTTGTAGGCGGGAACACTGAAGCTTTCTTT
CDR3: CASSASVVGGNTEAFF

size: -
J: TRBJ1-2
D: TRBD1
V: TRBV28
DNA: TGTGCCAGCAGTTTATATCAGGGGGCGGGCTATGGCTACACCTTC
CDR3: CASSLYQGAGYGYTF

size: -
J: TRBJ2-2
D: -
V: TRBV7-2
DNA: TGTGCCAGCAGCTTAGGGATGAACACCGGGGAGCTGTTTTTT
CDR3: CASSLGMNTGELFF

size: -
J: TRBJ2-3
D: TRBD1
V: TRBV7-8
DNA: TGTGCCAGCAGCTCACTAGACAGGGCCAACACAGATACGCAGTATTTT
CDR3: CASSSLDRANTDTQYF

size: -
J: TRBJ2-1
D: -
V: TRBV19
DNA: TGTGCCAGTAGTATCTCTGGCGCTCCGGGCAGCTATGAGCAGTTCTTC
CDR3: CASSISGAPGSYEQFF

size: -
J: TRBJ2-7
D: TRBD1
V: TRBV7-2
DNA: TGTGCCAGCAGCCGACAGGGACAGGGGAAAGCCTACGAGCAGTACTTC
CDR3: CASSRQGQGKAYEQYF

size: -
J: TRBJ2-2
D: TRBD1
V: TRBV19
DNA: TGTGCCAGTCGGTCCAGGGGGTTCACCGGGGAGCTGTTTTTT
CDR3: CASRSRGFTGELFF

size: -
J: TRBJ2-7
D: -
V: TRBV14
DNA: TGTGCCAGCAGCCAACAACTAGGAGATGTCGAGCAGTACTTC
CDR3: CASSQQLGDVEQYF

size: -
J: TRBJ2-2
D: -
V: TRBV9
DNA: TGTGCCAGCAGCGGCGGGACAGAGGCTCCCGCCGGGGAGCTGTTTTTT
CDR3: CASSGGTEAPAGELFF

size: -
J: TRBJ1-4
D: -
V: TRBV7-8
DNA: TGTGCCAGCGGCCCAGGGGCCGGGGAAAAACTGTTTTTT
CDR3: CASGPGAGEKLFF

size: -
J: TRBJ1-2
D: -
V: TRBV5-1
DNA: TGCGCCAGCAGCTTGGCCCCCGCATTCTACACCTTC
CDR3: CASSLAPAFYTF

size: -
J: TRBJ2-2
D: TRBD1
V: TRBV18
DNA: TGTGCCAGCTCACCACCGGGAAGGGGGCCCGGGGAGCTGTTTTTT
CDR3: CASSPPGRGPGELFF

size: once
J: TRBJ2-3
D: -
V: TRBV11-3
DNA: TGTGCCAGCAGCTTAGGGACGGGGCTAACAGATACGCAGTATTTT
CDR3: CASSLGTGLTDTQYF

size: -
J: TRBJ2-1
D: -
V: TRBV7-3
DNA: TGTGCCAGCAGGGGAAGGTTGGCGGGCTACAATGAGCAGTTCTTC
CDR3: CASRGRLAGYNEQFF

size: once
J: TRBJ2-3
D: TRBD1
V: TRBV7-2
DNA: TGTGCCAGCAGCTCAAGCCGGACAGGCGAGTGGGGAGATACGCAGTATTTT
CDR3: CASSSSRTGEWGDTQYF

size: -
J: TRBJ2-1
D: -
V: TRBV27
DNA: TGTGCCAGCAGCTACGGACGGCCCAGAAACAATGAGCAGTTCTTC
CDR3: CASSYGRPRNNEQFF

size: -
J: TRBJ1-5
D: -
V: TRBV6-1
DNA: TGTGCCAGCAGTGGGAGCAATCAGCCCCAGCATTTT
CDR3: CASSGSNQPQHF

size: -
J: TRBJ1-2
D: -
V: TRBV19
DNA: TGTGCCAGTACGACAGGAGCCAACTATGGCTACACCTTC
CDR3: CASTTGANYGYTF

size: -
J: TRBJ1-5
D: TRBD1
V: TRBV19
DNA: TGTGCCAGTAGTATAGGTCGACAGGGAAATCAGCCCCAGCATTTT
CDR3: CASSIGRQGNQPQHF

size: -
J: TRBJ2-7
D: -
V: TRBV18
DNA: TGTGCCAGCTCAGGACAGCGTTCCTACGAGCAGTACTTC
CDR3: CASSGQRSYEQYF

size: -
J: TRBJ2-2
D: -
V: TRBV11-2
DNA: TGTGCCAGCAGCTTCGACAGGTGGAACACCGGGGAGCTGTTTTTT
CDR3: CASSFDRWNTGELFF

size: -
J: TRBJ2-6
D: -
V: TRBV28
DNA: TGTGCCAGCAGTTTTTCGACAACTGGGGCCAACGTCCTGACTTTC
CDR3: CASSFSTTGANVLTF

size: once
J: TRBJ2-1
D: -
V: TRBV9
DNA: TGTGCCAGCAGCGTAGTAGGAACGAAAAATGAGCAGTTCTTC
CDR3: CASSVVGTKNEQFF

size: -
J: TRBJ2-7
D: -
V: TRBV18
DNA: TGTGCCAGCTCTAACACCGGGACACTACACGAGCAGTACTTC
CDR3: CASSNTGTLHEQYF

size: -
J: TRBJ1-5
D: -
V: TRBV5-8
DNA: TGTGCCAGCAGCTTGGAGTGGGGCGGCCACAATCAGCCCCAGCATTTT
CDR3: CASSLEWGGHNQPQHF

size: -
J: TRBJ2-7
D: -
V: TRBV5-6
DNA: TGTGCCAGCAGCAGCGGACAGTCCTACGAGCAGTACTTC
CDR3: CASSSGQSYEQYF

size: -
J: TRBJ1-5
D: TRBD1
V: TRBV6-1
DNA: TGTGCCAGCAGTGCACAGGGGGATCAGCCCCAGCATTTT
CDR3: CASSAQGDQPQHF

size: -
J: TRBJ1-4
D: TRBD1
V: TRBV2
DNA: TGTGCCAGCAGTAGACAGGGGGCTGCGACTAATGAAAAACTGTTTTTT
CDR3: CASSRQGAATNEKLFF

size: -
J: TRBJ2-1
D: TRBD2
V: TRBV6-5
DNA: TGTGCCAGCAGTTACTCTATTAGCGGGAGGGCCCAGTTCTTC
CDR3: CASSYSISGRAQFF

size: -
J: TRBJ1-3
D: -
V: TRBV18
DNA: TGTGCCAGCTCAGCCCCCGGGCGAGCCACTGGAAACACCATATATTTT
CDR3: CASSAPGRATGNTIYF

size: -
J: TRBJ2-2
D: -
V: TRBV7-3
DNA: TGTGCCAGCAGCCCCTCCGGGGAGCTGTTTTTT
CDR3: CASSPSGELFF

size: -
J: TRBJ1-5
D: -
V: TRBV7-2
DNA: TGTGCCAGCAGCTTAGGAGCCGGCAGCCAGCCCCAGCATTTT
CDR3: CASSLGAGSQPQHF